This T cell receptor (beta chain) was captured in a study of T cell clones after liver transplantation. Study background: Patients counted as tolerant after at least one year off all immunosuppression, enzymes not exceeding twice normal.

Germline CDR1 is MNHNY and CDR2 is SVGAGI (reference sequence). The V and J ends lost 7 bases and 0 bases, in that order; junction bases with no gene match: 5. The CDR3 runs 14 residues. The data were produced by immunoSEQ multiplex PCR, yet TCRdb's version contains in-frame clones alone and is incomplete. The repertoire consists of under 20,000 clones, with over 75% occurring once and the leading ten covering approximately 12%. Unstimulated PBMCs were sorted into CD3+CD4+ and CD3+CD8+ populations. Remarks on this clone: Its matching antigen is unknown.

Study findings and constraints: A larger donor-reactive than third-party decline suggested partial antigen-specific deletion.

The chain combines TRBV6-6 with TRBJ2-7, with 8 bases aligning to TRBD2. Sequences were derived from CD8+ T cells from blood, sampled before liver transplant. The TCR was taken from a human donor who received a liver transplant. CDR3 coding DNA: TGTGCCAGCAAGGTAGCGGGATCCTCCTACGAGCAGTACTTC. It specifies CASKVAGSSYEQYF.